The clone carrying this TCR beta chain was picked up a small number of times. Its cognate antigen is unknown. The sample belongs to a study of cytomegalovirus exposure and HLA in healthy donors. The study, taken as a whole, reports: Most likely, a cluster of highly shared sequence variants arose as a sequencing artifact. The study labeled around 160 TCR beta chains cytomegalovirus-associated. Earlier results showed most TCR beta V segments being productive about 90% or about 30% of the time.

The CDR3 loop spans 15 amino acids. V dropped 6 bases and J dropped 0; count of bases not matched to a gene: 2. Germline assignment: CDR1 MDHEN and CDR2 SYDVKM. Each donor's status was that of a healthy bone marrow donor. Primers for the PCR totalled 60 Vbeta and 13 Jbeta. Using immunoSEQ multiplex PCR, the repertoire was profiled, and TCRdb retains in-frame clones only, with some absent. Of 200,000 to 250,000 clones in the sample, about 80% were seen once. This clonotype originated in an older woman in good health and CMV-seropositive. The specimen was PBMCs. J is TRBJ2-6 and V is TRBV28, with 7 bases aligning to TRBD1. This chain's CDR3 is CASSRDSSGANVLTF. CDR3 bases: TGTGCCAGCAGCCGGGACAGCTCTGGGGCCAACGTCCTGACTTTC.